Listed below are T cell receptor beta chains from one sample, sequenced in a study of T-cell memory formation after mild COVID-19. TCRdb used MiXCR to reprocess the 5' RACE reads, holding one entry per CDR3 protein. The sample has about 340,000 distinct CDR3 sequences; roughly 13% are singletons. Sequencing used PBMCs or a T cell subset sorted from them (not recorded which). The receptors derive from a man aged 18 to 29 who had mild COVID-19 (a few samples of this study predate the infection). Cell type and time point are not known. CDR3s include the opening cysteine and the closing phenylalanine or tryptophan. Fields, in order: CDR3 DNA, CDR3 protein, D gene, clone size, J gene, V gene. A D gene is named only where the DNA matches it firmly. The size of a clone is reported for some rows only, either as once, few or many, or as a class for expanded clones.

TGTGCCAGCAGCCCGTCCCCAACAGGGCTTGGGGCCAACGTCCTGACTTTC | CASSPSPTGLGANVLTF | NA | few | TRBJ2-6 | TRBV9
TGTGCCAGCAGCAAGTACCAAGAGACCCAGTACTTC | CASSKYQETQYF | NA | many | TRBJ2-5 | TRBV11-2
TGTGCCAGCAGCCAATTCGGTTCCTACGAGCAGTACTTC | CASSQFGSYEQYF | NA | many | TRBJ2-7 | TRBV7-2
TGTGCCAGCAGTTTATGGGGGACTAGCGGGGGGTTTTCGGAGACCCAGTACTTC | CASSLWGTSGGFSETQYF | TRBD2 | few | TRBJ2-5 | TRBV27
TGTGCCAGCAGTTACTCGGTGGCGGTGGCAGTCCCCAGCAATCAGCCCCAGCATTTT | CASSYSVAVAVPSNQPQHF | NA | NA | TRBJ1-5 | TRBV6-2/TRBV6-3
TGTGCCAGCAGACCACAGGGGGCGTCTGGCTACACCTTC | CASRPQGASGYTF | TRBD1 | few | TRBJ1-2 | TRBV27
TGCAGCGGATTTGCGTCTGCGAATGAGCAGTTCTTC | CSGFASANEQFF | NA | NA | TRBJ2-1 | TRBV29-1
TGTGCCAGCAGCTGGCAAGGGGTCCAGTACTTC | CASSWQGVQYF | NA | few | TRBJ2-5 | TRBV7-9
TGCAGTGCTAGAGTGGAGGGGGCCGGTCAGCCCCAGCATTTT | CSARVEGAGQPQHF | TRBD1 | few | TRBJ1-5 | TRBV20-1
TGTGCCAGCAGCGCGGGACTAATCGAGACCCAGTACTTC | CASSAGLIETQYF | TRBD2 | NA | TRBJ2-5 | TRBV7-6
TGCGCCAGCAGCCCCGGGAGGGGAAGCGCTGAAGCTTTCTTT | CASSPGRGSAEAFF | NA | NA | TRBJ1-1 | TRBV4-1
TGTGCCAGTAAAGTGGCTAGCACAGATACGCAGTATTTT | CASKVASTDTQYF | NA | NA | TRBJ2-3 | TRBV19